The source of this TCR beta chain is a study of blood T cell repertoires in COVID-19. The V gene's germline CDR1 is MNHEY and CDR2 SMNVEV (reference sequence). The CDR3 totals 15 residues. J was trimmed by 3 bases and V by 6 bases; bases with no gene match: 9. Produced via immunoSEQ multiplex PCR; TCRdb's table is partial and in-frame only. The sample yields a few hundred thousand clones, more than 70% seen once. What was sequenced was PBMCs or T cells enriched from blood (not recorded which). V and J are TRBV27 and TRBJ1-1; TRBD1 matches at 8 bases. The TCR originated in a man aged 35-49 years in a cohort exposed to, infected with or recovered from COVID-19 (not recorded which). DNA for the CDR3: TGTGCCAGCAGACGAAGGACAGGGTTGCACACTGAAGCTTTCTTT. This translates into CASRRRTGLHTEAFF.